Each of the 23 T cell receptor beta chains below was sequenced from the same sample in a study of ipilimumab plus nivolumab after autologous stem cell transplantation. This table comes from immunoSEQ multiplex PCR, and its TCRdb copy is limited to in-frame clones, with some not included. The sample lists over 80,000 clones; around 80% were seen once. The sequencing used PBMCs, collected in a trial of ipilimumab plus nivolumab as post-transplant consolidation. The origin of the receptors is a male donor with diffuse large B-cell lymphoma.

The CDR3, as DNA: TGTGCCATCTCCGCGCGGGGGACTGAGCAGTTCTTC. It codes for CAISARGTEQFF. The V gene is TRBV6-5, the J gene TRBJ2-1; 7 positions agree with TRBD2. This CDR3 comprises 12 residues. V lost 10 bases and J lost 9; bases outside the gene matches: 9. Germline loops: CDR1 MNHEY, CDR2 SVGAGI.

CDR3 sequence: CASSSLDRDPTNEKLFF. The CDR3 DNA sequence: TGTGCCAGCAGCTCCCTGGACAGGGACCCAACTAATGAAAAACTGTTTTTT. The chain employs TRBV7-9 and TRBJ1-4; 8 bases agree with TRBD1. Germline loops: CDR1 SEHNR, CDR2 FQNEAQ (reference sequence). J lost 0 bases, V lost 4 bases, and 7 bases had no gene match. The CDR3 has 17 amino acids.

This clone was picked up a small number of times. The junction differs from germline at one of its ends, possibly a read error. CDR3 nucleotides: TGTGCCAGCAGTGACTACAGGGGATTGAAGCTATTT. This translates into CASSDYRGLKLF. The chain has TRBV25-1 and TRBJ1-1; 7 bases are a match to TRBD1. There are 12 residues in the CDR3. Germline V gene data show CDR1 as MGHDK and CDR2 as SYGVNS.

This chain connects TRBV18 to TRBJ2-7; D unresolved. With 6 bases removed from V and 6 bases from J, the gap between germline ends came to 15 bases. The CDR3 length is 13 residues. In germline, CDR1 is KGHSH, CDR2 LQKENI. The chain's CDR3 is CASSQARAREQYF. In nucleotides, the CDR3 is TGTGCCAGCTCCCAGGCCCGGGCGCGCGAGCAGTACTTC.

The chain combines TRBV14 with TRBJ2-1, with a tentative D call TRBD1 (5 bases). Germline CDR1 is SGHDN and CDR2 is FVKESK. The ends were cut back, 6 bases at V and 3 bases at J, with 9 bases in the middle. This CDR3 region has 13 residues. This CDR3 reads CASRGPDYNEQFF. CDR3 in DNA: TGTGCCAGCAGGGGGCCGGACTACAATGAGCAGTTCTTC.

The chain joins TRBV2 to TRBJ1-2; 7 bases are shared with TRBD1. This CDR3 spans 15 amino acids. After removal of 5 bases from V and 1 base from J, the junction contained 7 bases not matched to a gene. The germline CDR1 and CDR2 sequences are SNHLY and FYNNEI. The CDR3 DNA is TGTGCCAGCAGTACAAGAGGGACAGTTAACTATGGCTACACCTTC. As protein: CASSTRGTVNYGYTF.

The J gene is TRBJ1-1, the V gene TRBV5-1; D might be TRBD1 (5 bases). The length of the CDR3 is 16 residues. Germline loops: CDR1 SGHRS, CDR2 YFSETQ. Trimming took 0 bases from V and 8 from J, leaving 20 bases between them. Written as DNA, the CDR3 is TGCGCCAGCAGCTTGGAGTCAGGGATTGTATCTGGAGAAGCTTTCTTT. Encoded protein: CASSLESGIVSGEAFF.

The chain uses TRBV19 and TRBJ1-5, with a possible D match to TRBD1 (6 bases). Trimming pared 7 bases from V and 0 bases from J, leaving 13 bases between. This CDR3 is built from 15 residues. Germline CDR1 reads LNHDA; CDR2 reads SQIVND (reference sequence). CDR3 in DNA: TGTGCCAGTAACAGGGTCGTTGATAGCAATCAGCCCCAGCATTTT. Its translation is CASNRVVDSNQPQHF.

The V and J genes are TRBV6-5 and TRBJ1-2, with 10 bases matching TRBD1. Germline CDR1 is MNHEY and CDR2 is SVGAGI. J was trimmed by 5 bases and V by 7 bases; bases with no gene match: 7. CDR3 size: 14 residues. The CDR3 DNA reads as TGTGCCAGCACCCGGGACAGGGGTCGGTATGGCTACACCTTC. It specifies CASTRDRGRYGYTF.

The CDR3 region is CASSLPGQGQEKLFF. In DNA form, the CDR3 reads TGTGCCAGCAGCCTACCGGGACAGGGGCAGGAAAAACTGTTTTTT. The J gene is TRBJ1-4, the V gene TRBV5-4; 10 nucleotides agree with TRBD1. This CDR3 has 15 residues. Trimming took 4 bases from V and 8 from J; bases not matched to a gene: 8. Germline loops: CDR1 SGHNT, CDR2 YYREEE (reference sequence).

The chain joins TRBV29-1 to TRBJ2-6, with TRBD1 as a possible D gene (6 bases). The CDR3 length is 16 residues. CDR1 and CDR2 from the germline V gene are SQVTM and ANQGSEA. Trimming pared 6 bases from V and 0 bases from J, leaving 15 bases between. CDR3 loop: CSVAYTGNSGANVLTF. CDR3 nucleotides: TGCAGCGTCGCATATACAGGGAACTCTGGGGCCAACGTCCTGACTTTC.

For the CDR3, the DNA is TGTGCCAGCAGCTTGACAGGATCCTACGAGCAGTACTTC. Translation: CASSLTGSYEQYF. The chain is built from TRBV5-4 and TRBJ2-7; maybe TRBD1 (5 bases). V lost 1 base to trimming and J lost 1 base, with 6 bases between them. In germline, CDR1 is SGHNT, CDR2 YYREEE (reference sequence). The CDR3 loop spans 13 amino acids.

This chain's CDR3 is CASSLAGLARTDTQYF. The CDR3 nucleotides are TGTGCCAGCAGCTTAGCCGGGCTAGCGCGGACAGATACGCAGTATTTT. The chain uses TRBV11-2 and TRBJ2-3; tentative D call: TRBD2 (6 bases). Germline values: CDR1 SGHAT, CDR2 FQNNGV. V lost 1 base and J lost 3, with 14 bases in between. CDR3 length: 16 amino acids.

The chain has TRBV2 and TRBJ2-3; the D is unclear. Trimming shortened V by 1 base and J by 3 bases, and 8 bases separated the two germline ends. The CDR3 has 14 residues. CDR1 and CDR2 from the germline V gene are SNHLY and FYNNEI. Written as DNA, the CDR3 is TGTGCCAGCAGTGAAGGACAACCGACAGATACGCAGTATTTT. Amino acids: CASSEGQPTDTQYF. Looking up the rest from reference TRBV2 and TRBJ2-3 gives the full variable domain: EPEVTQTPSHQVTQMGQEVILRCVPISNHLYFYWYRQILGQKVEFLVSFYNNEISEKSEIFDDQFSVERPDGSNFTLKIRSTKLEDSAMYFCASSEGQPTDTQYFGPGTRLTVL.

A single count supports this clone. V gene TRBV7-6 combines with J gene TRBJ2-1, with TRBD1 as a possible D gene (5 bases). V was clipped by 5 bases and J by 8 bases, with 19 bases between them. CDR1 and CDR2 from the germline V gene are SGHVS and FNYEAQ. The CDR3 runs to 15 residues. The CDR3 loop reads CASSLSRQGKHEQFF. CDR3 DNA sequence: TGTGCCAGCAGCCTTTCCCGGCAGGGAAAGCATGAGCAGTTCTTC.

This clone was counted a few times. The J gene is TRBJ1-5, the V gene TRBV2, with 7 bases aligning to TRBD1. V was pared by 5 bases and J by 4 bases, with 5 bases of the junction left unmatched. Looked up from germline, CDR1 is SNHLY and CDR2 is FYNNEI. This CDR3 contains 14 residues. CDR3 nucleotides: TGTGCCAGCAGTCTAGACAGGGAAAATCAGCCCCAGCATTTT. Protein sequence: CASSLDRENQPQHF. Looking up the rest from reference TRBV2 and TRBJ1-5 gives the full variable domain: EPEVTQTPSHQVTQMGQEVILRCVPISNHLYFYWYRQILGQKVEFLVSFYNNEISEKSEIFDDQFSVERPDGSNFTLKIRSTKLEDSAMYFCASSLDRENQPQHFGDGTRLSIL.

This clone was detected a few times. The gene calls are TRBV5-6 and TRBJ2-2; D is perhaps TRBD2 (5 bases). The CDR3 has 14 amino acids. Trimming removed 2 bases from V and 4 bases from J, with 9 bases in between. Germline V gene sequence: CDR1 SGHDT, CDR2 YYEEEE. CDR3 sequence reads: CASSFGESTGELFF. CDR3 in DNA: TGTGCCAGCAGCTTTGGGGAGAGCACCGGGGAGCTGTTTTTT.

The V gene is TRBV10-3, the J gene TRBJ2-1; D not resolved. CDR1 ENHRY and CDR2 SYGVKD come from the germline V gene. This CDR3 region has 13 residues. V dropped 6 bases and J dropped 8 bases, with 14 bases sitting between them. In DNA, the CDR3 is TGTGCCATCAGGGCTACTGATTGGGATGAGCAGTTCTTC. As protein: CAIRATDWDEQFF.

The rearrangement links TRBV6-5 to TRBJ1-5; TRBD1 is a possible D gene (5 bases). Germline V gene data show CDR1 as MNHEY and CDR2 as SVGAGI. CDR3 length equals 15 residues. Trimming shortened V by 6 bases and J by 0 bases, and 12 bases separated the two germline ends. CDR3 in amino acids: CASRLTTASNQPQHF. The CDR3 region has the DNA TGTGCCAGCAGACTCACGACAGCTAGCAATCAGCCCCAGCATTTT.

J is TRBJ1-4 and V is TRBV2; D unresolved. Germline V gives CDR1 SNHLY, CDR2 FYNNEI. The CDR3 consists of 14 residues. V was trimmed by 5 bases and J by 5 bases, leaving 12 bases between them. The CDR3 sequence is CASSLRTGNEKLFF. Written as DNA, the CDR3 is TGTGCCAGCAGTCTGCGGACGGGGAATGAAAAACTGTTTTTT.

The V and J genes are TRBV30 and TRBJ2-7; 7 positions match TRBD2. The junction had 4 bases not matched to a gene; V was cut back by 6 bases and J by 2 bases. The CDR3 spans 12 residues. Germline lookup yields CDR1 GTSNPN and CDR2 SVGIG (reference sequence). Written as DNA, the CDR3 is TGTGCCTGTGGGGGGGATACCTACGAGCAGTACTTC. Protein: CACGGDTYEQYF.

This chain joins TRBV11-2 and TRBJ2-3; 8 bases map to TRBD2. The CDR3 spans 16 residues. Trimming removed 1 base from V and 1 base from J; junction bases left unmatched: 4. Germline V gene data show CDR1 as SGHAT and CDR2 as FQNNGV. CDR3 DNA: TGTGCCAGCAGCTTAGGTCGGGGGGGCCGCACAGATACGCAGTATTTT. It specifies CASSLGRGGRTDTQYF.

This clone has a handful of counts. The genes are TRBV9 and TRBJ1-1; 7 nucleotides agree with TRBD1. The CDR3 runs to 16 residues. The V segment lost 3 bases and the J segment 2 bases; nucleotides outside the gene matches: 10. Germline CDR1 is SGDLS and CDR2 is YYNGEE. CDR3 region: CASSADSGTVNTEAFF. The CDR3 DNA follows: TGTGCCAGCAGCGCCGACTCCGGGACAGTTAACACTGAAGCTTTCTTT.